This T cell receptor (beta chain) was retrieved from a study of blood T cell repertoires in COVID-19. Study-wide context: Acute and convalescent COVID-19 specimens originated in the United States, Italy and Spain. PBMCs, B-cell-depleted T cells, or T cells were the source of the cDNA or gDNA that made up the material.

The CDR3 consists of 13 residues. Trimming at V came to 1 base and at J to 8 bases, leaving 2 bases not matched to a gene. Original analysis: Amplification from reference gene primers served as the basis for estimated nucleated cell counts. Libraries were prepared by immunoSEQ multiplex PCR; TCRdb keeps only in-frame clonotypes and omits some of them. V and J calls and clone size follow that table, whereas D and trimming were derived from the DNA. The table records 150,000 to 200,000 clones, 70% to 90% of them present only once. This clonotype originated in a man aged 65-85 years with active or convalescent COVID-19. The sample taken for sequencing was peripheral blood. The J gene is TRBJ2-1, the V gene TRBV12-3 or TRBV12-4; 7 nucleotides match TRBD1. CDR3 sequence reads: CASSLGQGDEQFF. CDR3 bases: TGTGCCAGCAGTTTAGGACAGGGCGATGAGCAGTTCTTC.